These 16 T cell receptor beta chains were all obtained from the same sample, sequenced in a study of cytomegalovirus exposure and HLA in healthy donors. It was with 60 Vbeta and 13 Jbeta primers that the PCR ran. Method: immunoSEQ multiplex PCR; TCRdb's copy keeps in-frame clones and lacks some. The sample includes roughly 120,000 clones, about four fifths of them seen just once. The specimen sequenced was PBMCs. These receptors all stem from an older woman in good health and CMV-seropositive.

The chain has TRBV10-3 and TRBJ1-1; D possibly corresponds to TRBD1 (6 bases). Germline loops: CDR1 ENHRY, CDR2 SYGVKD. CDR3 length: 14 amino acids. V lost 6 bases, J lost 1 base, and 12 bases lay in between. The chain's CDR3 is CAISKQGSNTEAFF. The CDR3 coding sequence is TGTGCCATCAGCAAACAGGGATCGAACACTGAAGCTTTCTTT.

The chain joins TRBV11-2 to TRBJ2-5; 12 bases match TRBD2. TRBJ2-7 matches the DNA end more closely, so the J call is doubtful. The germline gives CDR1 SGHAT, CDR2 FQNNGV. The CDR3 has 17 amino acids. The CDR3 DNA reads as TGTGCCAGCAGCCTGACCCCGACTAGCGGGGGCATCTACGAGCAGTACTTC. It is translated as CASSLTPTSGGIYEQYF.

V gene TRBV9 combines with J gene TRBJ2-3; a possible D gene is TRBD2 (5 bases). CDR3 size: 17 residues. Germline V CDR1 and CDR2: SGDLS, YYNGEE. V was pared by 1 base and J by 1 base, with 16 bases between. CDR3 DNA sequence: TGTGCCAGCAGCGTAAATCCGAGGGATACACGCACAGATACGCAGTATTTT. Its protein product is CASSVNPRDTRTDTQYF.

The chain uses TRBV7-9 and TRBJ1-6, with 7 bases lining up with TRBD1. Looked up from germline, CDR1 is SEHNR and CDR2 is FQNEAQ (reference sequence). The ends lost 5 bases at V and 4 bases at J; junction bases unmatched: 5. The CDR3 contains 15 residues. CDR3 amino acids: CASSPGQAYNSPLHF. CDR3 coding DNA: TGTGCCAGCAGCCCCGGACAGGCTTATAATTCACCCCTCCACTTT.

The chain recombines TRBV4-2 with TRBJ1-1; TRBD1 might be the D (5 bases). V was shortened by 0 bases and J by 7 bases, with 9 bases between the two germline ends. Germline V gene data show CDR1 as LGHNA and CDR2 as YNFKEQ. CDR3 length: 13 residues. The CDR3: CASSQDTRDEAFF. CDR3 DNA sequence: TGTGCCAGCAGCCAAGATACCAGGGATGAAGCTTTCTTT.

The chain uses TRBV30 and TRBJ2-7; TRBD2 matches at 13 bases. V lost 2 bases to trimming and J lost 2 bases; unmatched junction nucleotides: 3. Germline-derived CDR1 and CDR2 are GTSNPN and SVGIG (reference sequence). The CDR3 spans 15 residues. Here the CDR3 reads CAWSYGLAGAYEQYF. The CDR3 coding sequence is TGTGCCTGGAGTTATGGACTAGCGGGAGCCTACGAGCAGTACTTC.

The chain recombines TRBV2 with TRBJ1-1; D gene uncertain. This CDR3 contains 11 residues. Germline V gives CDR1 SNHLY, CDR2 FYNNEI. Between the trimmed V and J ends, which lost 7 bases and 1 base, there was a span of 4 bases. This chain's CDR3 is CASTSNTEAFF. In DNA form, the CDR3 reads TGTGCCAGCACTTCGAACACTGAAGCTTTCTTT.

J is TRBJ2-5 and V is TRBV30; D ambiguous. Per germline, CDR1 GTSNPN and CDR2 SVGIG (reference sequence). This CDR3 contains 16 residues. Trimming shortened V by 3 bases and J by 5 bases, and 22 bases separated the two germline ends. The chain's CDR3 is CAWRSESRLGAETQYF. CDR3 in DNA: TGTGCCTGGAGGTCCGAAAGTAGGCTAGGTGCCGAGACCCAGTACTTC.

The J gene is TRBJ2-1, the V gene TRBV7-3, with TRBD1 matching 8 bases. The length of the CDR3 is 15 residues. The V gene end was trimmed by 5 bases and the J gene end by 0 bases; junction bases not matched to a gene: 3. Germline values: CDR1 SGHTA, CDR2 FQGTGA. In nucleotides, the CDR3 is TGTGCCAGCAGCCCGGGACAGGCCTCCTACAATGAGCAGTTCTTC. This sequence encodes CASSPGQASYNEQFF.

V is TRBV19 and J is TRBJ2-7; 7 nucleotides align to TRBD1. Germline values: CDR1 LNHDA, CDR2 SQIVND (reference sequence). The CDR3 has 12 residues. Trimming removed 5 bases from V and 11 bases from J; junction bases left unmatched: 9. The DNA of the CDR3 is TGTGCCAGTAGTCCCCAGGGGGACGCGGAGTACTTC. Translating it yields CASSPQGDAEYF.

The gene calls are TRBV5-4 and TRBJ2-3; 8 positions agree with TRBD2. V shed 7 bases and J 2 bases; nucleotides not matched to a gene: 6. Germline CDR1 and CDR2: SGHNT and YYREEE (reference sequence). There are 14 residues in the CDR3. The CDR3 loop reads CASAAGVTTDTQYF. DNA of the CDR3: TGTGCCAGCGCAGCGGGGGTCACCACAGATACGCAGTATTTT. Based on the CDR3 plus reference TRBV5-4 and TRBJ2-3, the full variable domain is ETGVTQSPTHLIKTRGQQVTLRCSSQSGHNTVSWYQQALGQGPQFIFQYYREEENGRGNFPPRFSGLQFPNYSSELNVNALELDDSALYLCASAAGVTTDTQYFGPGTRLTVL.

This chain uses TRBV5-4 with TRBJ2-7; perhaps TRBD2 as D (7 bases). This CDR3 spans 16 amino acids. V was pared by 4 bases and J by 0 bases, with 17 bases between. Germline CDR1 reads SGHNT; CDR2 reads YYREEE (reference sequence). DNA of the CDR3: TGTGCCAGCAGCGGGGGGGGGCTAAGGAGCTCCTACGAGCAGTACTTC. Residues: CASSGGGLRSSYEQYF.

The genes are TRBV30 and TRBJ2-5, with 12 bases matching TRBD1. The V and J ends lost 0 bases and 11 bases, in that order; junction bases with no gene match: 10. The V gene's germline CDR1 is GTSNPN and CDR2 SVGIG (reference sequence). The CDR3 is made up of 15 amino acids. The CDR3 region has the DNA TGTGCCTGGAGTGTAATGGGACAGGGGGCGCGGGAGCAGTACTTC. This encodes CAWSVMGQGAREQYF. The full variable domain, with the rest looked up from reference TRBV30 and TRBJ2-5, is SQTIHQWPATLVQPVGSPLSLECTVEGTSNPNLYWYRQAAGRGLQLLFYSVGIGQISSEVPQNLSASRPQDRQFILSSKKLLLSDSGFYLCAWSVMGQGAREQYFGPGTRLLVL.

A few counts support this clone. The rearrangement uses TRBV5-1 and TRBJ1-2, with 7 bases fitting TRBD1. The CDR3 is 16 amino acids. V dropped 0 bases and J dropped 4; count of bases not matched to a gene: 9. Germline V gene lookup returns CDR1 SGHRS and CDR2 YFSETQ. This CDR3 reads CASSLGDSPRGYGYTF. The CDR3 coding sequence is TGCGCCAGCAGCTTGGGGGACAGCCCTCGCGGCTATGGCTACACCTTC.

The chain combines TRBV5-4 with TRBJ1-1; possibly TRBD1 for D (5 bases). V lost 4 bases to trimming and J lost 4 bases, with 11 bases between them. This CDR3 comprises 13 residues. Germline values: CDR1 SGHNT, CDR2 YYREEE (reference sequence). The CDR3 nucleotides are TGTGCCAGCAGCCGCAGGGATGGCACTGAAGCTTTCTTT. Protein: CASSRRDGTEAFF.

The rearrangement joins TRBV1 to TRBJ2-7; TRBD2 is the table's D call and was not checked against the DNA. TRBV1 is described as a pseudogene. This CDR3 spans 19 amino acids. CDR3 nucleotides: TGCACCAGCAGCCAAGATCGGCCGCGAACTAGCGGGCCCTCCTACGAGCAGTACTTC. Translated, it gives CTSSQDRPRTSGPSYEQYF.